Included here is one TCR beta chain sequence, with context. Its antigen is currently not known. Base qualities were left out, and no much larger clone turns up one base away. The data derive from a study of identical twins (TCRdb year 2016). The study in broad terms: To test whether fetal clonotypes persist, the study used deep sequencing on TCR alpha and beta repertoires from monozygotic twins, unrelated adults of various ages, and cord blood. Replicate twin experiments were performed at different times using different library preparation protocols to rule out contamination.

The library was obtained by 5' RACE. Instrument used: Illumina HiSeq 2000. A universal primer binding site was added through template switching, and the final cDNA carried a unique molecular identifier so that TCR cDNA molecules could be counted accurately. First-strand cDNA for TCR alpha and beta chains was synthesized from specific primers in the conserved constant-segment region. To control for contamination, every cDNA library was double barcoded, receiving both a SMART-Mk sample barcode and Illumina barcodes. TruSeq adapter sequences and Illumina sample barcodes were added in two successive PCR steps. The TCR alpha and beta cDNA libraries were sequenced on the Illumina HiSeq platform using custom primers. Processing in the source paper ran as follows. MiGEC was used to process raw reads and extract unique molecular identifiers, and MiXCR was used to find CDR3 positions. For each individual, recombination models were inferred using an EM algorithm with the repgenHMM and IGoR tools. Shared clonotype analysis was performed with the tcR package in R, normalizing sharing by the product of cloneset sizes. To study raw recombination free of thymic and clonal selection effects, out-of-frame nonproductive sequences were analyzed. Starting from the raw public reads, TCRdb applied fastp trimming at Q25, assembled clones with MiXCR and retained in-frame beta chains. Under each unique CDR3 protein, matching rows form one entry showing the most common genes and DNA. For this entry, the V and J calls and clone size follow TCRdb and not the study's own pipeline. A total of about 190,000 distinct CDR3 sequences appear in this sample, more than 15% of them only once. 35% to 50% of the sample is taken by the ten largest.

All donors were healthy Caucasians. The twin cohort comprised three pairs of female monozygotic twins, all aged roughly 18 to 30 years. Positive isolation kits from Invitrogen were used to isolate CD4+ and CD8+ T cell populations. Findings and caveats that apply to the study as a whole: Conclusions relied on cross-sectional statistical analysis, since the same donors could not be followed over many years. Out-of-frame TCR alpha sharing in monozygotic twins was systematically underestimated by recombination models, whereas sharing between unrelated individuals was in agreement with the recombination models. Zero-insertion analyses could be partly confounded by invariant T cells such as MAIT and iNKT, though diverse VJ usage argued against such confounding for most clonotypes. Compared with coincidental sharing between unrelated individuals, an excess of low generation-probability sequences was observed among out-of-frame TCR alpha sequences shared between twins. A weaker excess of twin sharing was found in beta out-of-frame sequences because the signal-to-noise ratio was lowered by fewer shared sequences. Abundant cord blood beta clonotypes carried fewer insertions; young adult naive repertoires showed a weaker similar trend, while memory repertoires showed none.

The CDR3, cysteine through phenylalanine, is 15 amino acids long. Of the read, only the CDR3 DNA is kept; its 45 bases are in frame from base 1. Reading the germline V gene gives CDR1 MNHEY and CDR2 SVGAGI. At the junction V is shortened by 6 bases and J by 6 bases, with 18 bases in between. These data were likewise used in another study, on T cells expressing NK-cell markers. The second study, in turn, reports: Three sorted T-cell subsets (CD3+CD56+NKG2C+, CD3+CD56+NKG2C- and CD3+CD56-NKG2C+) from under ten donors had their TCR beta-chain repertoires profiled. Seven of the eight sequenced donors were HCMV-seropositive and one was HCMV-seronegative. In several experiments an anti-gammadeltaTCR antibody was added to restrict sorting to alphabetaTCR-expressing T cells. For 6 or 7 donors, the dominant CD3+CD56+NKG2C+ clonotypes were among the top 10 CD8+ clonotypes and accounted for about 1.0-7.0% of CD8+ T cells. Those dominant clonotypes were again the most abundant among CD3+CD56-NKG2C+ cells in a few donors, at about 28.3-65%. It remained unclear whether the expanded NKG2C-expressing T cell clones were specific for HCMV antigens. Randomly selected healthy volunteers, three men and five women, were used as the eight sequenced donors. HCMV-specific IgG was detected in serum with a commercial ELISA kit to determine HCMV serostatus. MIGEC handled demultiplexing of the reads and grouping by UMI, while MiTCR was used to assemble and quantify clonotypes. To remove erroneous sequences, TCR cDNA sequences were retained only when supported by two or more reads. The tcR package was used for downstream repertoire analysis, and clonotypes were matched across fractions by CDR3 nucleotide sequence plus V segment. Antigen specificity was annotated against VDJdb with VDJmatch, allowing one amino acid substitution in CDR3.

This receptor was taken from a woman aged 18 to 35 in good health. The sequence joins TRBV6-5 to TRBJ2-1; possibly the D gene is TRBD2, per 5 matching bases. Sequencing input: CD8+ T cells sorted from blood. The CDR3 in this case is CASSYSRTVFNEQFF. The nucleotide sequence reads as follows: TGTGCCAGCAGCTACAGCCGGACTGTCTTCAATGAGCAGTTCTTC.